The rows below give T cell receptor beta chains drawn from one sample of a study of PD-L1 blockade in urothelial cancer. TCRdb's table, derived via immunoSEQ multiplex PCR, lists solely in-frame clones and lacks some. The sample consists of some 29,000 clones, more than 70% of them appearing once. The starting material was PBMCs, obtained around atezolizumab (anti-PD-L1) treatment. All receptors come from a man aged 45-65 years with urothelial cancer. The CDR3 runs from the conserved cysteine through the conserved F or W. A D gene is named only where the DNA matches it firmly. Size is stated for part of the rows, as once, few or many counts, or as a class when the clone is expanded.

J	D	size	V	length	CDR3	DNA
TRBJ1-4	NA	NA	TRBV7-9	17	CASSPIRQSPTNEKLFF	TGTGCCAGCAGCCCGATCCGACAGTCCCCAACTAATGAAAAACTGTTTTTT
TRBJ1-3	NA	once	TRBV7-9	16	CASSHQRQLSGNTIYF	TGTGCCAGCAGTCATCAGAGGCAGCTCTCTGGAAACACCATATATTTT
TRBJ2-1	TRBD2	NA	TRBV7-9	16	CASSSGSGKVLDEQFF	TGTGCCAGCAGCTCCGGTAGCGGGAAGGTCCTCGATGAGCAGTTCTTC
TRBJ2-7	NA	NA	TRBV5-1	13	CASSLEGLYEQYF	TGCGCCAGCAGCTTGGAGGGACTTTACGAGCAGTACTTC
TRBJ1-4	NA	NA	TRBV4-2	16	CASSLGGGGMDEKLFF	TGTGCCAGCAGCCTAGGAGGGGGGGGGATGGATGAAAAACTGTTTTTT
TRBJ2-7	NA	NA	TRBV6-5	15	CASSYGAGSSYEQYF	TGTGCCAGCAGTTACGGGGCAGGAAGCTCCTACGAGCAGTACTTC
TRBJ1-2	TRBD1	NA	TRBV15	14	CATETGQGNYGYTF	TGTGCCACGGAAACTGGACAGGGTAACTATGGCTACACCTTC
TRBJ1-2	NA	few	TRBV6-1	15	CASSNRDTKTYGYTF	TGTGCCAGCAGTAACCGGGACACTAAAACCTATGGCTACACCTTC
TRBJ2-2	TRBD2	NA	TRBV7-2	15	CASSLGRGKSGELFF	TGTGCCAGCAGCTTGGGGCGGGGGAAATCAGGGGAGCTGTTTTTT
TRBJ1-2	NA	NA	TRBV5-1	12	CASSFGGNGYTF	TGCGCCAGCAGCTTTGGGGGGAATGGCTACACCTTC
TRBJ2-7	TRBD2	NA	TRBV19	15	CASSMGLAESYEQYF	TGTGCCAGTAGTATGGGGCTAGCGGAATCCTACGAGCAGTACTTC
TRBJ2-6	TRBD1	NA	TRBV7-2	15	CASSSGGSGANVLTF	TGTGCCAGCAGCTCAGGGGGCTCTGGGGCCAACGTCCTGACTTTC
TRBJ1-5	NA	NA	TRBV28	14	CATRQGVRYQPQHF	TGTGCCACTCGACAAGGGGTAAGATATCAGCCCCAGCATTTT
TRBJ2-5	TRBD1	NA	TRBV18	16	CASSPLTGTGEETQYF	TGTGCCAGCTCACCACTGACCGGGACAGGGGAAGAGACCCAGTACTTC
TRBJ1-4	NA	NA	TRBV4-1	16	CASSQPGTRENEKLFF	TGCGCCAGCAGCCAACCCGGGACAAGAGAGAATGAAAAACTGTTTTTT
TRBJ1-1	NA	NA	TRBV10-3	14	CAIQAGAGNTEAFF	TGTGCCATCCAGGCAGGGGCTGGGAACACTGAAGCTTTCTTT
TRBJ2-7	NA	NA	TRBV7-7	13	CASSSDTDYEQYF	TGTGCTAGCAGCTCAGACACGGACTACGAGCAGTACTTC
TRBJ2-2	TRBD1	few	TRBV30	13	CASRGRSTGELFF	TGTGCCTCAAGGGGGCGAAGCACCGGGGAGCTGTTTTTT
TRBJ2-4	TRBD2	NA	TRBV7-2	18	CASSSGASGRTAKNIQYF	TGTGCCAGCAGCTCCGGGGCTAGCGGGAGAACGGCCAAAAACATTCAGTACTTC
TRBJ2-7	TRBD1	NA	TRBV29-1	15	CSARGQGAVEYEQYF	TGCAGCGCAAGGGGGCAGGGGGCCGTTGAATACGAGCAGTACTTC
TRBJ2-7	TRBD1	NA	TRBV7-9	15	CASSLGWTGDGEQYF	TGTGCCAGCAGCTTAGGTTGGACAGGGGACGGCGAGCAGTACTTC
TRBJ2-5	NA	NA	TRBV18	13	CASSPRPSEAQYF	TGTGCCAGCTCACCCAGACCCTCCGAGGCCCAGTACTTC
TRBJ2-7	NA	NA	TRBV6-5	15	CASSYGRGNSYEQYF	TGTGCCAGCAGTTACGGTCGCGGGAACTCCTACGAGCAGTACTTC
TRBJ2-2	NA	NA	TRBV18	16	CASSPSIGDLTGELFF	TGTGCCAGCTCACCTTCTATAGGGGATCTCACCGGGGAGCTGTTTTTT
TRBJ2-3	TRBD2	NA	TRBV6-4	16	CASSEGAGGGTDTQYF	TGTGCCAGCAGTGAAGGAGCGGGGGGTGGCACAGATACGCAGTATTTT
TRBJ2-7	NA	once	TRBV28	15	CASSPIGHTSYEQYF	TGTGCCAGCAGCCCCATTGGACATACATCCTACGAGCAGTACTTC
TRBJ1-2	TRBD1	NA	TRBV10-3	17	CAISESWWDRDSYGYTF	TGTGCCATCAGTGAATCTTGGTGGGACAGGGATAGCTATGGCTACACCTTC
TRBJ1-5	NA	once	TRBV4-2	16	CASSQDRSQGYQPQHF	TGTGCCAGCAGCCAAGATAGAAGTCAGGGCTATCAGCCCCAGCATTTT
TRBJ1-1	NA	NA	TRBV30	13	CAWRRPRENEAFF	TGTGCCTGGAGAAGGCCGAGGGAAAATGAAGCTTTCTTT
TRBJ2-5	TRBD2	NA	TRBV10-3	16	CAISGLAGGPQETQYF	TGTGCCATCAGTGGGTTAGCGGGAGGGCCCCAAGAGACCCAGTACTTC
TRBJ2-1	TRBD2	NA	TRBV7-8	17	CASSLADPGLAYNEQFF	TGTGCCAGCAGCTTAGCAGATCCGGGACTAGCTTACAATGAGCAGTTCTTC
TRBJ2-7	NA	NA	TRBV13	15	CASSLIGGATYEQYF	TGTGCCAGCAGCTTGATAGGAGGGGCCACCTACGAGCAGTACTTC
TRBJ2-5	TRBD2	NA	TRBV19	17	CASRRGLAGGREETQYF	TGTGCCAGTAGGCGGGGACTAGCGGGGGGCCGCGAAGAGACCCAGTACTTC
TRBJ2-3	TRBD1	NA	TRBV27	15	CASSPGGFGTDTQYF	TGTGCCAGCAGCCCAGGGGGCTTCGGCACAGATACGCAGTATTTT
TRBJ2-5	TRBD1	NA	TRBV5-8	14	CASSRDRGHETQYF	TGTGCCAGCAGCCGGGACAGGGGGCATGAGACCCAGTACTTC
TRBJ2-7	NA	NA	TRBV7-8	11	CASSFLYEQYF	TGTGCCAGCAGCTTCCTCTACGAGCAGTACTTC
TRBJ1-2	NA	once	TRBV6-1	15	CASSKIRTDYYGYTF	TGTGCCAGCAGTAAAATCAGGACAGACTACTATGGCTACACCTTC
TRBJ1-2	NA	NA	TRBV9	13	CASSVRQLYGYTF	TGTGCCAGCAGCGTTCGCCAGTTATATGGCTACACCTTC
TRBJ1-1	NA	NA	TRBV6-5	14	CASSRSNQGSEAFF	TGTGCCAGCAGTCGCTCCAATCAGGGTTCTGAAGCTTTCTTT
TRBJ2-7	TRBD2	NA	TRBV4-1	15	CASSRGLAGAGEQYF	TGCGCCAGCAGCCGAGGACTAGCGGGAGCAGGTGAGCAGTACTTC
TRBJ2-2	NA	NA	TRBV2	15	CASSVLSGAGGELFF	TGTGCCAGCAGTGTTTTATCAGGGGCGGGCGGGGAGCTGTTTTTT